This TCR beta chain was recovered during a study of vaccination effects on CD4 cells after COVID-19. As for the study in general: Either the mRNA-1273 or the BNT162b2 vaccine was given to participants as two doses. Study conclusions and caveats: Late post-vaccination, clones induced by infection and those induced by vaccine underwent marked clonal contraction. The study dataset contains few convalescent patients and includes no early post-infection timepoints.

CDR1 and CDR2 (germline): GTSNPN, SVGIG (reference sequence). With 3 bases removed from V and 5 bases from J, the gap between germline ends came to 13 bases. The CDR3 runs 13 residues. The repertoire was sequenced with immunoSEQ multiplex PCR; TCRdb's copy has only in-frame clones and lacks some. This sample has 67,000 or so clones, with around 72% found just once. ViraFEST used viral peptide pools to expand antigen-specific CD4+ T cells before sequencing. Following 10 days of culture, CD4+ T cells were isolated. Neither prior SARS-CoV-2 infection nor positive nucleocapsid antibodies were present in the vaccine recipients. This clone was seen a single time. Its antigen is undetermined.

The clonotype comes from a human donor who received a COVID-19 vaccine. Sequences were derived from CD4+ T cells from PBMCs cultured with HCoV-OC43 spike peptides, sampled before COVID-19 vaccination. The subset is: HCoV-OC43 spike overlapping peptide pool stimulation. The chain recombines TRBV30 with TRBJ1-1; D remains unclear. The CDR3 is CAWSLGSQTEAFF. The CDR3 nucleotides read TGTGCCTGGAGCCTGGGAAGTCAAACTGAAGCTTTCTTT.